This TCR beta chain was sequenced for a study of CD8+ T cells in alopecia areata. Overall study findings and caveats: Affected lesional scalp, above all in alopecia totalis/universalis, was more clonal than normal scalp.

A remark on this clone: The antigen remains unidentified.

Extraction and reverse transcription of RNA yielded cDNA as the sequencing template. Repertoires were generated with immunoSEQ multiplex PCR, while TCRdb's copy carries only in-frame clones and drops some. The sample shows some 210,000 clones, 50% to 65% of them seen only once. As part of sample collection, lesional scalp punch biopsies and peripheral blood were taken from alopecia areata patients. The authors sorted CD4+ and CD8+ T cells from PBMCs. The CDR3 is made up of 13 amino acids. V dropped 5 bases and J dropped 10 bases, with 15 bases sitting between them. Looked up from germline, CDR1 is ENHRY and CDR2 is SYGVKD.

Source: CD4+ T cells sorted from blood, taken at week 0. This receptor was taken from a human donor with alopecia areata. V usage is TRBV10-3 and J usage is TRBJ2-1; D assignment may be TRBD1 or TRBD2 (5 bases each). DNA for the CDR3: TGTGCCATCAGTCCCGGGGCCGACGGGGAGCAGTTCTTC. Translation: CAISPGADGEQFF.